The next 4 T cell receptor beta chains were all read from a single sample in a study of T-cell reconstitution after alpha-beta-depleted transplantation in children. Construction of the TCRbeta library involved unique molecular identifiers. TCRdb used MiXCR to reprocess the PCR reads, holding one entry per CDR3 protein. The data contain 100,000 to 120,000 distinct CDR3 sequences, 5.5% to 6.5% of them singletons. This sample comprised PBMCs, mostly from graft donor cells, obtained 360 days after TCRalphabeta/CD19-depleted stem cell transplant. These receptors originate from a male patient aged 2-10 years who had a stem cell transplant for acute lymphoblastic leukemia, so the T cells may come from the graft donor.

V and J are TRBV5-8 and TRBJ2-1; 11 bases match TRBD2. CDR3 length: 17 residues. Germline V gives CDR1 SGHTS, CDR2 YDEGEE. The J segment lost 0 bases and the V segment lost 5 bases, leaving 7 bases of the junction unmatched. The DNA for the CDR3 is TGTGCCAGCAGTCCGGGACTAGCGGAGAGCTCCTACAATGAGCAGTTCTTC. This translates into CASSPGLAESSYNEQFF.

This clonotype showed up many times. The chain carries TRBV10-3 and TRBJ2-5, with 10 bases that match TRBD2. V lost 7 bases to trimming and J lost 4 bases; unmatched junction nucleotides: 3. CDR1 is ENHRY and CDR2 is SYGVKD in the germline V gene. This CDR3 comprises 13 residues. DNA of the CDR3: TGTGCCATCAAGGCTAGCGGGGGAGAGACCCAGTACTTC. Encoded protein: CAIKASGGETQYF.

This clonotype was counted many times. The chain combines TRBV20-1 with TRBJ2-5; 7 bases agree with TRBD1. With 4 bases clipped from V and 2 bases from J, the junction kept 4 bases outside the gene matches. CDR3 length: 13 residues. The V gene's germline CDR1 is DFQATT and CDR2 SNEGSKA (reference sequence). CDR3 nucleotides: TGCAGTGCTAAGGGCAGGGGGCAAGAGACCCAGTACTTC. Its translation is CSAKGRGQETQYF.

This clonotype was recorded at least ten times. V is TRBV6-5 and J is TRBJ2-5, with 10 positions matching TRBD1. The CDR3 spans 16 residues. After removal of 4 bases from V and 3 bases from J, the junction contained 8 bases not matched to a gene. In germline, CDR1 is MNHEY, CDR2 SVGAGI. The CDR3 coding sequence is TGTGCCAGCAGTTCCTCCGGGACAGGGGCTAAAGAGACCCAGTACTTC. It is translated as CASSSSGTGAKETQYF.